These T cell receptor beta chains were read from a single sample in a study of blood T cell repertoires in COVID-19. The data were produced by immunoSEQ multiplex PCR, yet TCRdb's version contains in-frame clones alone and is incomplete. The sample records fewer than 200,000 clones, about 80% being singletons. The sequenced sample was PBMCs or T cells enriched from blood (not recorded which). Every receptor here comes from a man aged 45 to 65 who had recovered from COVID-19. Both conserved end residues are trimmed from each CDR3. Each record gives: clone size, V gene, J gene, CDR3 protein. Not all rows give a size; the values are once, few, many and, for expanded clones, a class.

clone_size: NA; v_call: TRBV3-1/TRBV3-2; j_call: TRBJ1-4; cdr3_aa: ASSQDLGPFEGSGTTNEKLF
clone_size: NA; v_call: TRBV7-8; j_call: TRBJ2-7; cdr3_aa: ASSLGGGMGDQY
clone_size: NA; v_call: TRBV10-3; j_call: TRBJ2-3; cdr3_aa: AIGGTEQY
clone_size: NA; v_call: TRBV5-1; j_call: TRBJ1-1; cdr3_aa: ASERRGGDITEAF
clone_size: NA; v_call: TRBV4-1; j_call: TRBJ1-5; cdr3_aa: ASSPLTGGNNQPQH
clone_size: once; v_call: TRBV5-4; j_call: TRBJ2-5; cdr3_aa: ASSLGGDGTQY
clone_size: NA; v_call: TRBV3-1/TRBV3-2; j_call: TRBJ2-3; cdr3_aa: ASSRTSSSTDTQY
clone_size: few; v_call: TRBV6-5; j_call: TRBJ2-5; cdr3_aa: ASIGGNRGGETQY
clone_size: NA; v_call: TRBV29-1; j_call: TRBJ2-3; cdr3_aa: SVGLSDRYTDTQY
clone_size: NA; v_call: TRBV21-1; j_call: TRBJ1-5; cdr3_aa: ASSKEVVARREQPQH
clone_size: NA; v_call: TRBV19; j_call: TRBJ1-5; cdr3_aa: ASSIADRGLNPQH
clone_size: NA; v_call: TRBV2; j_call: TRBJ1-1; cdr3_aa: ATATGTGNTEAF
clone_size: once; v_call: TRBV5-6; j_call: TRBJ1-2; cdr3_aa: ASSRTGTNYGYT